The following is a T cell receptor (beta chain) sequence with its context. Its antigen is as yet unknown. These data come from a study of OX40 agonist ivuxolimab in advanced cancers. Turning to the study itself: An anti-OX40 (CD134) antibody with agonistic activity, ivuxolimab, was administered to patients. Three patients, one with hepatocellular carcinoma and two with cutaneous melanoma, responded partially. The dose-escalation cohort was around 83% male, with a mean age of about 56 years, ranging roughly 23 to 79.

With V trimmed by 7 bases and J by 6 bases, 13 bases remained unmatched. The CDR3 is made up of 15 amino acids. Method: immunoSEQ multiplex PCR; TCRdb's copy keeps in-frame clones and lacks some. Of approximately 100,000 clones listed, about 90% are singletons. The study, taken as a whole, reports: Expanded clones tended on average to be more numerous among CD8+ T cells than CD4+.

This TCR derives from an adult with an advanced solid tumor such as melanoma, head and neck, liver or kidney cancer. This sample comprised CD4+ or CD8+ T cells sorted from blood, obtained in a trial of the OX40 agonist ivuxolimab. The chain employs TRBV23-1 and TRBJ1-2, with 8 bases identical to TRBD1. TRBV23-1 is an ORF for which the function is uncertain. The CDR3 spells CASIPDDRGFDGYTF. The CDR3 DNA reads as TGCGCCAGCATCCCAGACGACAGGGGTTTTGATGGCTACACCTTC.